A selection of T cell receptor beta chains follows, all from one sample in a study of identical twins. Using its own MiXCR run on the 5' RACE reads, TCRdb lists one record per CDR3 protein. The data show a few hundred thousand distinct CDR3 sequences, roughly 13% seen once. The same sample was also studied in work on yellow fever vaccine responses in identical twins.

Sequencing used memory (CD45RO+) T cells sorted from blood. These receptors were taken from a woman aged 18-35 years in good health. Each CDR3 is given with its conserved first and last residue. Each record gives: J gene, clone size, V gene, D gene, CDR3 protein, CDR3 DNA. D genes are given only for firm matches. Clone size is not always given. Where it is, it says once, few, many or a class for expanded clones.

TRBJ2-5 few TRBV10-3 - CAISEDNPGKETQYF TGTGCCATCAGTGAGGACAATCCAGGAAAAGAGACCCAGTACTTC
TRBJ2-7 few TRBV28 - CASRRQKSSYEQYF TGTGCCAGCAGACGACAGAAAAGTTCCTACGAGCAGTACTTC
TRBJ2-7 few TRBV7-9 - CASSIGESGYEQYF TGTGCCAGCAGCATAGGGGAAAGTGGTTACGAGCAGTACTTC
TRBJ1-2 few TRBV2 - CASKSDANYGYTF TGTGCCAGCAAGTCCGATGCTAACTATGGCTACACCTTC
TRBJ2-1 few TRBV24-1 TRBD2 CATGGGYNEQFF TGTGCCACCGGCGGGGGGTACAATGAGCAGTTCTTC
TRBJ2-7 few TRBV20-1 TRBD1 CSAVTPTGTYEQYF TGCAGTGCGGTAACTCCGACAGGGACCTACGAGCAGTACTTC
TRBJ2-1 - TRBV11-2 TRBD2 CASSSLAGGQVNNEQFF TGTGCCAGCAGCTCCCTAGCGGGGGGGCAAGTTAACAATGAGCAGTTCTTC
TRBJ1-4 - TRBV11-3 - CASSLGIRGGVSNEKLFF TGTGCCAGCAGCTTAGGGATTAGAGGCGGGGTTTCTAATGAAAAACTGTTTTTT
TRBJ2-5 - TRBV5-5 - CASSVLGFEETQYF TGTGCCAGCAGCGTCTTGGGGTTCGAAGAGACCCAGTACTTC
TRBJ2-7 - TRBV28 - CASSLEGAGWRLEQYF TGTGCCAGCAGTTTAGAAGGCGCAGGCTGGCGTCTCGAGCAGTACTTC
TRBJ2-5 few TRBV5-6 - CASSAASRYQETQYF TGTGCCAGCAGCGCCGCCTCAAGGTACCAAGAGACCCAGTACTTC
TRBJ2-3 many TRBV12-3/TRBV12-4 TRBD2 CASSLPLSGSSSDTQYF TGTGCCAGCAGTTTACCCCTAAGCGGGAGTAGTTCAGATACGCAGTATTTT
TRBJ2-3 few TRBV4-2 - CASSQGWGGTQYF TGTGCCAGCAGCCAAGGGTGGGGAGGTACGCAGTATTTT
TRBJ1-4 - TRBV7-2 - CASSLDLQSKLFF TGTGCCAGCAGCTTAGATCTCCAATCTAAACTGTTTTTT
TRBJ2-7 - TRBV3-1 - CASSRDQSYEQYF TGTGCCAGCAGCCGGGACCAATCCTACGAGCAGTACTTC
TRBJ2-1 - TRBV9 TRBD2 CASSVGLAVTYNEQFF TGTGCCAGCAGCGTGGGACTAGCGGTGACCTACAATGAGCAGTTCTTC
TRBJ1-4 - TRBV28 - CASSLGRLSEKLFF TGTGCCAGCAGTTTAGGGAGATTGAGTGAAAAACTGTTTTTT
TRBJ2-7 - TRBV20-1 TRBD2 CSAGRIAGPAYEQYF TGCAGTGCTGGTAGGATAGCGGGACCAGCCTACGAGCAGTACTTC
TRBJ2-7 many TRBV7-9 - CASSGTRGYDEQYF TGTGCCAGCAGCGGAACCCGGGGTTACGACGAGCAGTACTTC
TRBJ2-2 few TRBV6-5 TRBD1 CASSSPDRVNTGELFF TGTGCCAGCAGTTCCCCGGACAGGGTGAACACCGGGGAGCTGTTTTTT
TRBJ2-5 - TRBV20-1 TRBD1 CSARERGRPGQQETQYF TGCAGTGCTAGAGAGAGGGGGAGACCGGGACAGCAAGAGACCCAGTACTTC
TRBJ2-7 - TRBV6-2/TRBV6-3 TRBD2 CASSYSLLAGRGYEQYF TGTGCCAGCAGTTATTCCCTACTAGCGGGACGGGGCTACGAGCAGTACTTC
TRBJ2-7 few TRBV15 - CATPTADYEQYF TGTGCCACCCCAACAGCTGACTACGAGCAGTACTTC
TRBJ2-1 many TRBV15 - CATSRESGRVLGINEQFF TGTGCCACCAGCAGAGAATCGGGGCGGGTACTCGGAATTAATGAGCAGTTCTTC
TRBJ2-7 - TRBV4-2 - CASSLGPRYEQYF TGTGCCAGCAGCCTCGGTCCGCGGTACGAGCAGTACTTC
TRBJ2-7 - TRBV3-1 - CASSQAGVWGSEQYF TGTGCCAGCAGCCAAGCGGGGGTCTGGGGTTCCGAGCAGTACTTC
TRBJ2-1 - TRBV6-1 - CASSGSFFNEQFF TGTGCCAGCAGTGGCAGTTTCTTCAATGAGCAGTTCTTC
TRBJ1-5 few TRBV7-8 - CASSLSLNVNQPQHF TGTGCCAGCAGCTTGTCTCTGAATGTCAATCAGCCCCAGCATTTT
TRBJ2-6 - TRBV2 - CASTLTILLTF TGTGCCAGCACCTTGACAATTCTCCTGACTTTC
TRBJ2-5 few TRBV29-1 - CSVEDRPETQYF TGCAGCGTTGAGGACAGACCAGAGACCCAGTACTTC
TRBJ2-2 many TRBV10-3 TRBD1 CAISEGTGNTGELFF TGTGCCATCAGTGAGGGGACAGGGAACACCGGGGAGCTGTTTTTT
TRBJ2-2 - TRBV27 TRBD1 CASRFRTGGRGELFF TGTGCCAGCAGGTTCAGGACAGGGGGTAGGGGGGAGCTGTTTTTT
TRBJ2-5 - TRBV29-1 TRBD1 CSVAPGTGGSETQYF TGCAGCGTTGCGCCCGGGACAGGGGGCAGTGAGACCCAGTACTTC
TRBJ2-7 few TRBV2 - CASSGRDEQYF TGTGCCAGCAGTGGCCGGGACGAGCAGTACTTC
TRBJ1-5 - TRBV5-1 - CASTTTDGHGRNQPQHF TGCGCCAGCACAACGACAGATGGGCATGGGCGCAATCAGCCCCAGCATTTT
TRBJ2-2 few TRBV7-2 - CASSLAGYTGELFF TGTGCCAGCAGCTTAGCGGGGTACACCGGGGAGCTGTTTTTT
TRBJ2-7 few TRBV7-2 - CASSLELSYEQYF TGTGCCAGCAGCTTAGAGCTGTCCTACGAGCAGTACTTC
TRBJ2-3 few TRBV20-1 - CSATRGTDTQYF TGCAGTGCGACTAGGGGCACAGATACGCAGTATTTT
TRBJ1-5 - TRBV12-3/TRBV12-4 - CASSFSIGHSQPQHF TGTGCCAGCAGTTTTTCCATAGGGCATAGCCAGCCCCAGCATTTT
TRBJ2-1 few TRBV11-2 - CASSLDRWNEQFF TGTGCCAGCAGCTTAGATAGGTGGAACGAGCAGTTCTTC
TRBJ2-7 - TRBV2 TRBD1 CACSEVRQGAYEQYF TGTGCCTGCAGTGAAGTGAGACAGGGGGCCTACGAGCAGTACTTC
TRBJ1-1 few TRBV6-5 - CASSRVWAEAFF TGTGCCAGCAGTAGGGTATGGGCTGAAGCTTTCTTT
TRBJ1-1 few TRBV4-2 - CASSQDPTASEAFF TGTGCCAGCAGCCAAGACCCTACGGCTTCTGAAGCTTTCTTT
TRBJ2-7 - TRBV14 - CASSQKERQYF TGTGCCAGCAGCCAAAAAGAAAGGCAGTACTTC